This T cell receptor (beta chain) originates from a study of T cell responses to AZD1222 COVID-19 vaccine. Study results and limitations: Nearly half of spike-specific TCRs reportedly go after variant regions that carry no mutations.

In germline, CDR1 is MGHRA, CDR2 YSYEKL. Trimming took 1 base from V and 6 from J, leaving 16 bases between them. The CDR3 is 16 residues long. Turning to this clone: Its matching antigen is unknown.

Produced via immunoSEQ multiplex PCR; TCRdb's table is partial and in-frame only. The table includes 140,000 to 150,000 clones, over 90% detected once. V gene TRBV4-1 combines with J gene TRBJ2-1; maybe TRBD2 (5 bases). The sequence was obtained from an adult in good health. Sequencing used peripheral blood, obtained on day 0 of AZD1222 vaccination. CDR3 in amino acids: CASSQGWESWSNEQFF. The CDR3 bases are TGCGCCAGCAGCCAAGGGTGGGAGAGTTGGAGCAATGAGCAGTTCTTC.